The TCR beta chain under discussion was sequenced for a study of blood T cell repertoires in COVID-19. Across the whole study: The study drew acute and convalescent COVID-19 samples from the United States, Italy and Spain.

V dropped 6 bases and J dropped 0 bases, with 12 bases sitting between them. The CDR3 contains 16 residues. Germline values: CDR1 SNHLY, CDR2 FYNNEI. Assay: immunoSEQ multiplex PCR; the TCRdb copy retains only in-frame clones and omits some. The sample lists roughly 140,000 clones; over 75% were seen once. V and J are TRBV2 and TRBJ1-6; D is possibly TRBD1 (5 bases). This receptor was taken from a woman aged 50 to 60 with acute or convalescent COVID-19. Sequenced sample: peripheral blood. In DNA form, the CDR3 reads TGTGCCAGCAGCCAGGGTCTAAGCTCCTATAATTCACCCCTCCACTTT. Protein sequence: CASSQGLSSYNSPLHF.